Each of the 10 T cell receptor beta chains below was sequenced from the same sample in a study of shared clonotypes between healthy human individuals. Measured with immunoSEQ multiplex PCR; TCRdb has only the in-frame clones, and not every one. The table shows 1.4 million or so clones, with less than 99% occurring only once. The sample comprised naive CD4+ T cells sorted from blood. The subset was: CD45RA+ positively selected. Source of these receptors: a young man in good health.

The chain recombines TRBV28 with TRBJ2-7; 9 nucleotides match TRBD1. The germline V gene encodes CDR1 MDHEN and CDR2 SYDVKM. This CDR3 is built from 16 residues. V lost 3 bases to trimming and J lost 2 bases; unmatched junction nucleotides: 8. The CDR3 bases are TGTGCCAGCAGTTTCTTCGGACAGGGGACTACCTACGAGCAGTACTTC. Protein product: CASSFFGQGTTYEQYF.

The chain joins TRBV6-4 to TRBJ2-3; TRBD1 matches at 9 bases. CDR3 size: 15 residues. The J segment lost 0 bases and the V segment lost 4 bases, leaving 2 bases of the junction unmatched. The V gene's germline CDR1 is MRHNA and CDR2 SNTAGT. CDR3: CASSADRGSTDTQYF. CDR3 nucleotide sequence: TGTGCCAGCAGTGCGGACAGGGGTAGCACAGATACGCAGTATTTT.

This rearrangement joins TRBV4-1 to TRBJ2-7, with D possibly matching TRBD2 (5 bases). CDR1 and CDR2 (germline): MGHRA, YSYEKL. The CDR3 has 12 residues. V was clipped by 1 base and J by 4 bases, with 5 bases between them. In DNA form, the CDR3 reads TGCGCCAGCAGCCAAGGAGGGTACGAGCAGTACTTC. It encodes CASSQGGYEQYF.

The rearrangement links TRBV27 to TRBJ2-1; 7 bases match TRBD2. The CDR3 loop spans 15 amino acids. After removal of 7 bases from V and 12 bases from J, the junction contained 18 bases not matched to a gene. From germline, CDR1 is MNHEY and CDR2 SMNVEV (reference sequence). The CDR3: CASTPQGGRLRGQFF. The CDR3 nucleotides are TGTGCCAGCACCCCTCAGGGAGGGAGGCTTCGTGGGCAGTTCTTC.

This chain uses TRBV11-2 with TRBJ2-3, with 12 bases fitting TRBD2. Germline V CDR1 and CDR2: SGHAT, FQNNGV. The CDR3 is 15 residues long. Trimming cost V 7 bases and J 3 bases; bases outside gene matches: 5. CDR3: CASTGTSGLTDTQYF. The CDR3 bases are TGTGCCAGCACCGGGACTAGCGGGTTAACAGATACGCAGTATTTT.

The chain joins TRBV11-3 to TRBJ2-2, with 12 bases identical to TRBD2. The germline V gene has CDR1 SGHNT and CDR2 YENEEA. The CDR3 is 16 amino acids. J was trimmed by 5 bases and V by 0 bases; bases with no gene match: 1. The DNA of the CDR3 is TGTGCCAGCAGCTTAGAACTAGCGGGAGGAACCGGGGAGCTGTTTTTT. It yields the protein CASSLELAGGTGELFF.

This sequence joins TRBV28 and TRBJ2-1; 9 nucleotides agree with TRBD1. The germline V gene encodes CDR1 MDHEN and CDR2 SYDVKM. The CDR3 has 16 residues. After removal of 3 bases from V and 8 bases from J, the junction contained 11 bases not matched to a gene. CDR3 DNA sequence: TGTGCCAGCAGTTTTTCTTGGACAGGGGAAAAGGATGAGCAGTTCTTC. Encoded protein: CASSFSWTGEKDEQFF. The complete variable domain, with remaining parts taken from reference TRBV28 and TRBJ2-1, reads DVKVTQSSRYLVKRTGEKVFLECVQDMDHENMFWYRQDPGLGLRLIYFSYDVKMKEKGDIPEGYSVSREKKERFSLILESASTNQTSMYLCASSFSWTGEKDEQFFGPGTRLTVL.

The rearrangement joins TRBV6-5 to TRBJ2-5, with D perhaps TRBD1 (6 bases). In germline, CDR1 is MNHEY, CDR2 SVGAGI. This CDR3 is built from 15 residues. V lost 4 bases, J lost 5 bases, and 17 bases lay in between. This CDR3 is CASSFSTDRRETQYF. The CDR3 DNA sequence: TGTGCCAGCAGTTTTAGCACGGACAGACGGGAGACCCAGTACTTC.

The chain uses TRBV30 and TRBJ2-2; D is unresolved. The CDR3 has 13 amino acids. The ends were cut back, 2 bases at V and 4 bases at J, with 8 bases in the middle. The germline gives CDR1 GTSNPN, CDR2 SVGIG (reference sequence). The CDR3 coding sequence is TGTGCCTGGAGTACGAAGGCCACCGGGGAGCTGTTTTTT. Translated, it gives CAWSTKATGELFF.

The chain recombines TRBV29-1 with TRBJ1-2; D not certain. The CDR3 runs to 14 residues. Germline lookup yields CDR1 SQVTM and CDR2 ANQGSEA. V was trimmed by 8 bases and J by 2 bases, leaving 18 bases between them. In DNA form, the CDR3 reads TGCAGCCTATGGGATCCGGGCGACAACTATGGCTACACCTTC. This translates into CSLWDPGDNYGYTF.